The rows below give T cell receptor beta chains drawn from one sample of a study of T cells in localized non-small cell lung cancer. The repertoire was sequenced with immunoSEQ multiplex PCR; TCRdb's copy has only in-frame clones and lacks some. The sample consists of fewer than 40,000 clones, around 86% of them appearing once. This sample comprised peripheral blood, obtained before any cancer treatment. All receptors derive from a male donor older than 55 with stage III lung adenocarcinoma. The CDR3 runs from the conserved cysteine through the conserved F or W. Each record gives: J gene, V gene, clone size, D gene, CDR3 protein, CDR3 DNA. A D gene is named only where the DNA matches it firmly. Size values are once, few and many counts, or a class for expanded clones, and some rows have none.

J gene: TRBJ1-3; V gene: TRBV5-1; clone size: .; D gene: .; CDR3 protein: CASSSQGSGNTIYF; CDR3 DNA: TGCGCCAGCAGCTCACAGGGTTCTGGAAACACCATATATTTT
J gene: TRBJ1-5; V gene: TRBV27; clone size: .; D gene: .; CDR3 protein: CASSLSTQGGQPQHF; CDR3 DNA: TGTGCCAGCAGTTTATCAACACAGGGAGGTCAGCCCCAGCATTTT
J gene: TRBJ2-1; V gene: TRBV30; clone size: few; D gene: TRBD2; CDR3 protein: CAWRREAGTYNEQFF; CDR3 DNA: TGTGCCTGGAGGCGGGAGGCCGGGACCTACAATGAGCAGTTCTTC
J gene: TRBJ1-1; V gene: TRBV5-1; clone size: once; D gene: .; CDR3 protein: CASSFGRGFGTEAFF; CDR3 DNA: TGCGCCAGCAGCTTCGGTCGGGGGTTCGGGACTGAAGCTTTCTTT
J gene: TRBJ1-2; V gene: TRBV6-4; clone size: .; D gene: TRBD1; CDR3 protein: CATFADRGPRSYGYTF; CDR3 DNA: TGTGCCACCTTCGCGGACAGGGGGCCGAGGAGCTATGGCTACACCTTC
J gene: TRBJ2-3; V gene: TRBV5-1; clone size: .; D gene: .; CDR3 protein: CASSSSGARSTDTQYF; CDR3 DNA: TGCGCCAGCAGCTCCTCAGGGGCCCGGAGCACAGATACGCAGTATTTT
J gene: TRBJ1-2; V gene: TRBV7-2; clone size: .; D gene: .; CDR3 protein: CASSYSFSNYGYTF; CDR3 DNA: TGTGCCAGCAGCTATTCCTTTTCTAACTATGGCTACACCTTC
J gene: TRBJ1-3; V gene: TRBV11-2; clone size: once; D gene: TRBD1; CDR3 protein: CASSLGQVSSGNTIYF; CDR3 DNA: TGTGCCAGCAGCTTGGGACAGGTCAGCTCTGGAAACACCATATATTTT
J gene: TRBJ1-2; V gene: TRBV28; clone size: .; D gene: .; CDR3 protein: CASRPSLGALGYTF; CDR3 DNA: TGTGCCAGCAGACCCTCCCTTGGGGCCTTGGGCTACACCTTC
J gene: TRBJ1-1; V gene: TRBV27; clone size: .; D gene: .; CDR3 protein: CASSSLRSTEAFF; CDR3 DNA: TGTGCCAGCAGTTCGTTAAGGAGCACTGAAGCTTTCTTT
J gene: TRBJ1-1; V gene: TRBV10-3; clone size: .; D gene: .; CDR3 protein: CAISENNVWTEAFF; CDR3 DNA: TGTGCCATCAGTGAAAATAACGTTTGGACTGAAGCTTTCTTT
J gene: TRBJ1-3; V gene: TRBV30; clone size: .; D gene: .; CDR3 protein: CAIDRWESGNTIYF; CDR3 DNA: TGTGCCATTGACAGGTGGGAATCTGGAAACACCATATATTTT
J gene: TRBJ1-1; V gene: TRBV28; clone size: .; D gene: TRBD1; CDR3 protein: CASSPSTGSNTEAFF; CDR3 DNA: TGTGCCAGCAGTCCCTCGACAGGGTCCAACACTGAAGCTTTCTTT
J gene: TRBJ1-5; V gene: TRBV27; clone size: .; D gene: .; CDR3 protein: CASSRTGYSNQPQHF; CDR3 DNA: TGTGCCAGCAGCCGAACAGGCTATAGCAATCAGCCCCAGCATTTT
J gene: TRBJ2-5; V gene: TRBV28; clone size: .; D gene: TRBD2; CDR3 protein: CASSLLAGWEETQYF; CDR3 DNA: TGTGCCAGCAGCCTACTAGCGGGGTGGGAAGAGACCCAGTACTTC
J gene: TRBJ1-1; V gene: TRBV29-1; clone size: .; D gene: .; CDR3 protein: CSVHQGRNTEAFF; CDR3 DNA: TGCAGCGTCCATCAGGGTCGGAACACTGAAGCTTTCTTT
J gene: TRBJ1-1; V gene: TRBV2; clone size: .; D gene: .; CDR3 protein: CASTTGRGNTEAFF; CDR3 DNA: TGTGCCAGCACTACAGGGAGAGGGAACACTGAAGCTTTCTTT
J gene: TRBJ2-5; V gene: TRBV6-1; clone size: few; D gene: .; CDR3 protein: CASSEARSRGAQGTQYF; CDR3 DNA: TGTGCCAGCAGTGAAGCGCGAAGTCGGGGGGCCCAAGGGACCCAGTACTTC
J gene: TRBJ1-2; V gene: TRBV5-1; clone size: .; D gene: .; CDR3 protein: CASSLDTAYNGYTF; CDR3 DNA: TGCGCCAGCAGCTTGGATACCGCCTACAATGGCTACACCTTC
J gene: TRBJ1-3; V gene: TRBV9; clone size: once; D gene: .; CDR3 protein: CASSLGPSGNTIYF; CDR3 DNA: TGTGCCAGCAGCCTGGGGCCCTCTGGAAACACCATATATTTT
J gene: TRBJ2-4; V gene: TRBV30; clone size: .; D gene: TRBD1; CDR3 protein: CAWGQVGTAKNIQYF; CDR3 DNA: TGTGCCTGGGGACAGGTCGGTACGGCCAAAAACATTCAGTACTTC
J gene: TRBJ1-1; V gene: TRBV28; clone size: .; D gene: .; CDR3 protein: CASSSPPLAEAFF; CDR3 DNA: TGTGCCAGCAGTTCTCCCCCGTTGGCTGAAGCTTTCTTT
J gene: TRBJ1-4; V gene: TRBV6-6; clone size: .; D gene: TRBD1; CDR3 protein: CASSTGQGREKLFF; CDR3 DNA: TGTGCCAGCAGTACGGGACAGGGCCGGGAAAAACTGTTTTTT
J gene: TRBJ2-5; V gene: TRBV6-4; clone size: few; D gene: TRBD2; CDR3 protein: CASSVAGGETQYF; CDR3 DNA: TGTGCCAGCAGTGTAGCGGGGGGAGAGACCCAGTACTTC
J gene: TRBJ2-3; V gene: TRBV6-5; clone size: .; D gene: .; CDR3 protein: CASRFSGSSTDTQYF; CDR3 DNA: TGTGCCAGCAGGTTTAGCGGTTCTAGTACAGATACGCAGTATTTT
J gene: TRBJ1-1; V gene: TRBV5-1; clone size: .; D gene: .; CDR3 protein: CASSPGPGTNTEAFF; CDR3 DNA: TGCGCCAGCAGCCCCGGGCCGGGGACCAACACTGAAGCTTTCTTT
J gene: TRBJ1-6; V gene: TRBV6-5; clone size: .; D gene: .; CDR3 protein: CASRGLLLYNSPLHF; CDR3 DNA: TGTGCCAGCAGGGGTCTTCTACTTTATAATTCACCCCTCCACTTT
J gene: TRBJ2-7; V gene: TRBV13; clone size: once; D gene: .; CDR3 protein: CASSLADSYEQYF; CDR3 DNA: TGTGCCAGCAGCTTAGCCGATTCGTACGAGCAGTACTTC
J gene: TRBJ1-5; V gene: TRBV19; clone size: once; D gene: .; CDR3 protein: CASAPGVSNQPQHF; CDR3 DNA: TGTGCCAGCGCCCCCGGGGTTAGCAATCAGCCCCAGCATTTT
J gene: TRBJ2-7; V gene: TRBV6-1; clone size: .; D gene: .; CDR3 protein: CASSTHSYEQYF; CDR3 DNA: TGTGCCAGCAGTACCCACAGCTACGAGCAGTACTTC
J gene: TRBJ2-1; V gene: TRBV13; clone size: .; D gene: .; CDR3 protein: CASSPTDKSYNEQFF; CDR3 DNA: TGTGCCAGCAGCCCGACAGATAAATCCTACAATGAGCAGTTCTTC
J gene: TRBJ2-7; V gene: TRBV27; clone size: once; D gene: TRBD1; CDR3 protein: CASSWTGTGVYEQYF; CDR3 DNA: TGTGCCAGCAGTTGGACCGGGACAGGGGTTTACGAGCAGTACTTC
J gene: TRBJ1-1; V gene: TRBV6-6; clone size: once; D gene: .; CDR3 protein: CASSLGGNTEAFF; CDR3 DNA: TGTGCCAGCAGTTTAGGGGGAAACACTGAAGCTTTCTTT
J gene: TRBJ2-7; V gene: TRBV11-2; clone size: .; D gene: TRBD2; CDR3 protein: CASSLASSGGYEQYF; CDR3 DNA: TGTGCCAGCAGCTTAGCATCTAGCGGGGGCTACGAGCAGTACTTC
J gene: TRBJ2-4; V gene: TRBV7-2; clone size: .; D gene: .; CDR3 protein: CASSLERQVKNIQYF; CDR3 DNA: TGTGCCAGCAGCTTGGAAAGACAGGTCAAAAACATTCAGTACTTC
J gene: TRBJ2-7; V gene: TRBV7-8; clone size: .; D gene: .; CDR3 protein: CASSPHAGGLTYEQYF; CDR3 DNA: TGTGCCAGCAGCCCACACGCAGGTGGCCTAACCTACGAGCAGTACTTC
J gene: TRBJ2-6; V gene: TRBV2; clone size: once; D gene: .; CDR3 protein: CASSETGANVLTF; CDR3 DNA: TGTGCCAGCAGTGAAACTGGGGCCAACGTCCTGACTTTC
J gene: TRBJ2-5; V gene: TRBV2; clone size: .; D gene: .; CDR3 protein: CASSKGGQETQYF; CDR3 DNA: TGTGCCAGCAGCAAGGGGGGCCAAGAGACCCAGTACTTC
J gene: TRBJ2-5; V gene: TRBV5-1; clone size: .; D gene: TRBD2; CDR3 protein: CASSSGTSGVETQYF; CDR3 DNA: TGCGCCAGCAGCTCCGGGACTAGCGGGGTGGAGACCCAGTACTTC
J gene: TRBJ2-3; V gene: TRBV7-6; clone size: once; D gene: .; CDR3 protein: CASSAQGPSTDTQYF; CDR3 DNA: TGTGCCAGCAGCGCCCAGGGACCTTCCACAGATACGCAGTATTTT
J gene: TRBJ2-7; V gene: TRBV6-4; clone size: .; D gene: .; CDR3 protein: CASSSDQGFEQYF; CDR3 DNA: TGTGCCAGCAGTTCCGACCAGGGGTTTGAGCAGTACTTC
J gene: TRBJ1-2; V gene: TRBV6-1; clone size: medium-sized; D gene: .; CDR3 protein: CASSEWRDSLGDGYTF; CDR3 DNA: TGTGCCAGCAGTGAGTGGCGGGACTCCCTTGGGGATGGCTACACCTTC
J gene: TRBJ1-1; V gene: TRBV5-4; clone size: few; D gene: TRBD1; CDR3 protein: CASSRTGTGVGAFF; CDR3 DNA: TGTGCCAGCAGCCGGACAGGGACAGGGGTAGGGGCTTTCTTT
J gene: TRBJ2-5; V gene: TRBV28; clone size: .; D gene: TRBD1; CDR3 protein: CATRQGRRQETQYF; CDR3 DNA: TGTGCCACCCGACAGGGTAGAAGGCAAGAGACCCAGTACTTC
J gene: TRBJ1-2; V gene: TRBV28; clone size: .; D gene: .; CDR3 protein: CASSTRRQGQGYTF; CDR3 DNA: TGTGCCAGCAGCACAAGACGTCAGGGTCAAGGCTACACCTTC
J gene: TRBJ1-1; V gene: TRBV7-9; clone size: .; D gene: TRBD1; CDR3 protein: CASSDRTGWNTEAFF; CDR3 DNA: TGTGCCAGCAGCGACAGGACAGGGTGGAACACTGAAGCTTTCTTT
J gene: TRBJ1-2; V gene: TRBV28; clone size: .; D gene: TRBD1; CDR3 protein: CASSPRDSYYGYTF; CDR3 DNA: TGTGCCAGCAGTCCCCGGGACAGCTACTATGGCTACACCTTC
J gene: TRBJ1-2; V gene: TRBV7-9; clone size: .; D gene: .; CDR3 protein: CASQNQANYGYTF; CDR3 DNA: TGTGCCAGCCAGAACCAAGCTAACTATGGCTACACCTTC
J gene: TRBJ2-7; V gene: TRBV15; clone size: .; D gene: TRBD1; CDR3 protein: CATSRGQGIDEQYF; CDR3 DNA: TGTGCCACCAGCAGAGGACAGGGGATCGACGAGCAGTACTTC
J gene: TRBJ2-3; V gene: TRBV18; clone size: .; D gene: .; CDR3 protein: CASSPITGTDTQYF; CDR3 DNA: TGTGCCAGCTCACCCATAACAGGAACAGATACGCAGTATTTT
J gene: TRBJ2-7; V gene: TRBV27; clone size: .; D gene: TRBD1; CDR3 protein: CASRLTRDRSSEQYF; CDR3 DNA: TGTGCCAGCCGATTGACCCGGGACAGGTCCTCCGAGCAGTACTTC
J gene: TRBJ2-1; V gene: TRBV7-2; clone size: .; D gene: TRBD1; CDR3 protein: CASSLHQGANEQFF; CDR3 DNA: TGTGCCAGCAGCTTACATCAGGGGGCAAATGAGCAGTTCTTC
J gene: TRBJ1-5; V gene: TRBV19; clone size: .; D gene: TRBD1; CDR3 protein: CASMMTGRQPQHF; CDR3 DNA: TGTGCCAGTATGATGACAGGGCGGCAGCCCCAGCATTTT
J gene: TRBJ1-3; V gene: TRBV29-1; clone size: .; D gene: .; CDR3 protein: CSGWLSGNTIYF; CDR3 DNA: TGCAGCGGATGGTTATCTGGAAACACCATATATTTT
J gene: TRBJ2-2; V gene: TRBV5-1; clone size: .; D gene: .; CDR3 protein: CASSTGQGSGELFF; CDR3 DNA: TGCGCCAGCAGCACCGGTCAGGGTTCCGGGGAGCTGTTTTTT